The clone carrying this T cell receptor beta chain was counted only a few times. Antigen specificity is unknown. This CDR3 is built from 14 residues. Germline loops: CDR1 MNHEY, CDR2 SVGEGT. V was clipped by 5 bases and J by 6 bases; unmatched bases: 3. Amplification of TCR beta CDR3 regions was performed using RNA transcripts as template. The TCR CDR3 first-round RT-PCR relied on the HTBI primer set. TCRdb redid the calling of the multiplex PCR reads with MiXCR, one entry per CDR3 protein. Of under 600,000 distinct CDR3 sequences in the sample, about a sixth were seen once. This specimen comes from a study of T cells in Graves' hyperthyroidism and ophthalmopathy. Findings and caveats of the study: Clonotypes that were expanded in thyroid above 0.001 mostly appeared in blood too.

Sequencing was carried out using blood. The sequence was collected from a woman in her thirties or forties with Graves' ophthalmopathy. This chain uses TRBV6-2 or TRBV6-3 with TRBJ2-2, with 10 bases identical to TRBD2. DNA of the CDR3: TGTGCCAGCAGTCATGGGACTAGCGCCGGGGAGCTGTTTTTT. Amino acids: CASSHGTSAGELFF.